This T cell receptor (beta chain) derives from a study of T cell responses to AZD1222 COVID-19 vaccine. As for this clone: The target antigen is unknown.

Study results and caveats: A mostly white British donor set with more females was recruited, and clonal diversity was possibly underestimated. The study reported that nearly half of spike-specific TCRs target unmutated variant regions. AZD1222 recipients seropositive at baseline numbered only five to seven.

Clones were read by immunoSEQ multiplex PCR, and TCRdb kept only the in-frame ones, dropping some. The table records tens of thousands of clones, approximately 88% of them present only once. Sequencing used peripheral blood, obtained 28 days after the second AZD1222 dose. The receptor was isolated from an adult who received the AZD1222 COVID-19 vaccine.

The CDR3 DNA is TGTGCCAGTCGGCCCCCAGGGATGGCCGGGGAGCTGTTTTTT. Protein: CASRPPGMAGELFF. The rearrangement links TRBV19 to TRBJ2-2; tentatively, D is TRBD1 (5 bases). Germline V gene sequence: CDR1 LNHDA, CDR2 SQIVND (reference sequence). The CDR3 length is 14 residues. Trimming removed 8 bases from V and 6 bases from J, with 16 bases in between. Supplemented by reference TRBV19 and TRBJ2-2, the full variable domain reads DGGITQSPKYLFRKEGQNVTLSCEQNLNHDAMYWYRQDPGQGLRLIYYSQIVNDFQKGDIAEGYSVSREKKESFPLTVTSAQKNPTAFYLCASRPPGMAGELFFGEGSRLTVL.